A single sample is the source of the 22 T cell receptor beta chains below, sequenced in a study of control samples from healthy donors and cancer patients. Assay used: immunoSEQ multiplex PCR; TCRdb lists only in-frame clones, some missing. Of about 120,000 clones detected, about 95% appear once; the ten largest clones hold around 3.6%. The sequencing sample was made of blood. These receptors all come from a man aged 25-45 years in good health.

DNA of the CDR3: TGTGCCAGCCTCGGACTAGCGGGGGGTCAAGAGACCCAGTACTTC. Protein sequence: CASLGLAGGQETQYF. The chain couples TRBV27 to TRBJ2-5; 14 bases are a match to TRBD2. The length of the CDR3 is 15 residues. The germline CDR1 and CDR2 sequences are MNHEY and SMNVEV (reference sequence). V trimming: 8 bases; J trimming: 2 bases; junction bases outside the gene matches: 4.

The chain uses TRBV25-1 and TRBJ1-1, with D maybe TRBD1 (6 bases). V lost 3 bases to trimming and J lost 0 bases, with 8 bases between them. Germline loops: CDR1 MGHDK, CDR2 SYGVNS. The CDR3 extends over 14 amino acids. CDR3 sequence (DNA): TGTGCCAGCAGTGACAGGGGTGTGAACACTGAAGCTTTCTTT. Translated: CASSDRGVNTEAFF.

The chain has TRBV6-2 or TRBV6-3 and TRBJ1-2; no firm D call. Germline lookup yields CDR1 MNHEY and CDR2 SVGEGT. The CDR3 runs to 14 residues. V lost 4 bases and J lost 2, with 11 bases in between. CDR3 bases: TGTGCCAGCAGTTTCCTATCCTCGAACTATGGCTACACCTTC. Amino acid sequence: CASSFLSSNYGYTF.

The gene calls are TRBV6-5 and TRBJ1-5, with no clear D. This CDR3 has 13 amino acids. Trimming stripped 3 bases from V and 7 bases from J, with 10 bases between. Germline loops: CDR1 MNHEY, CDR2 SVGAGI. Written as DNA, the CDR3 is TGTGCCAGCAGTTATGGGGTTTACCAGCCCCAGCATTTT. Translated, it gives CASSYGVYQPQHF.

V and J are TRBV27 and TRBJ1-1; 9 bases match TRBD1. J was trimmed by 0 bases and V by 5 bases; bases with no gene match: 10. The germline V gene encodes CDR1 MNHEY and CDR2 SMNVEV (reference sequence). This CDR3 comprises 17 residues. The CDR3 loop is CASSLFYGQGMNTEAFF. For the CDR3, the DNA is TGTGCCAGCAGTCTATTTTATGGACAGGGGATGAACACTGAAGCTTTCTTT.

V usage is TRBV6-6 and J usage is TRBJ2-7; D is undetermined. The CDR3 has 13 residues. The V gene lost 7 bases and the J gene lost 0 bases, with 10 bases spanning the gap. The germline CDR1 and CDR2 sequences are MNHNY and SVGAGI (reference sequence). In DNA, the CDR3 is TGTGCCAGCATCGGCAGCAGCTCCTACGAGCAGTACTTC. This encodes CASIGSSSYEQYF.

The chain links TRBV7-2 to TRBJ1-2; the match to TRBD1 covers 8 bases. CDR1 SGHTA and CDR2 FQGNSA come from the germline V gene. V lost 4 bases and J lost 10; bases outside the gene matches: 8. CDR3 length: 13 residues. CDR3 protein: CASSSLTGETYTF. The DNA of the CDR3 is TGTGCCAGCAGCTCGCTGACAGGGGAAACCTACACCTTC.

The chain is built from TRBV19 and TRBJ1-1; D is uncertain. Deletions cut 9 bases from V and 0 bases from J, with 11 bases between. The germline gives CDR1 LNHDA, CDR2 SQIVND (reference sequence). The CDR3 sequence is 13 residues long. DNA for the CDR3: TGTGCCAGCCAGGACGGTATGAACACTGAAGCTTTCTTT. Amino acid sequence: CASQDGMNTEAFF. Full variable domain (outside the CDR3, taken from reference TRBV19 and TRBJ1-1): DGGITQSPKYLFRKEGQNVTLSCEQNLNHDAMYWYRQDPGQGLRLIYYSQIVNDFQKGDIAEGYSVSREKKESFPLTVTSAQKNPTAFYLCASQDGMNTEAFFGQGTRLTVV.

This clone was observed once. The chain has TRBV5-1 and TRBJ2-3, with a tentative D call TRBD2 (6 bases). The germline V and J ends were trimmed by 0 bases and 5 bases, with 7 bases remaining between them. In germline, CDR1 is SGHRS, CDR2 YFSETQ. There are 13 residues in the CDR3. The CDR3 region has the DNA TGCGCCAGCAGCTTGGCCGGGGGAGATACGCAGTATTTT. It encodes CASSLAGGDTQYF.

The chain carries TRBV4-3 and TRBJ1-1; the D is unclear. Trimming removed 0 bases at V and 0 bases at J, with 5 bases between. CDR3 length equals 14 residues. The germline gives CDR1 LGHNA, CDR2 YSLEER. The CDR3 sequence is CASSQDRLNTEAFF. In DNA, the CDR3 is TGCGCCAGCAGCCAAGATCGGCTGAACACTGAAGCTTTCTTT.

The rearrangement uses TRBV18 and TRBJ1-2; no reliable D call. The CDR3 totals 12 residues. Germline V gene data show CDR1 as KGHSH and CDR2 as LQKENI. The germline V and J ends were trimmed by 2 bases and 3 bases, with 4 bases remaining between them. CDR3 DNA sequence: TGTGCCAGCTCACCAGAAGACTATGGCTACACCTTC. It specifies CASSPEDYGYTF.

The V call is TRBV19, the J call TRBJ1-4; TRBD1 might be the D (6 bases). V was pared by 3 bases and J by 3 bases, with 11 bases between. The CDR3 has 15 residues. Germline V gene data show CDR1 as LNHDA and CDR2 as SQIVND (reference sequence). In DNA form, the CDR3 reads TGTGCCAGTAGTATGGGGGCCAGGCCTAATGAAAAACTGTTTTTT. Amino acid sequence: CASSMGARPNEKLFF.

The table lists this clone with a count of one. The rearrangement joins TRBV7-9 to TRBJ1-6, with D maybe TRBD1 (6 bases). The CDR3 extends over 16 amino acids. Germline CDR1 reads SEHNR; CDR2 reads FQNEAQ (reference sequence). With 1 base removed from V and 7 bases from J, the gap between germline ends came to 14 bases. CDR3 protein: CASSLGRDNGNSPLHF. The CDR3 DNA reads TGTGCCAGCAGCTTAGGCCGGGACAACGGGAATTCACCCCTCCACTTT. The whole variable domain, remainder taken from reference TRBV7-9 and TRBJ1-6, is DTGVSQNPRHKITKRGQNVTFRCDPISEHNRLYWYRQTLGQGPEFLTYFQNEAQLEKSRLLSDRFSAERPKGSFSTLEIQRTEQGDSAMYLCASSLGRDNGNSPLHFGNGTRLTVT.

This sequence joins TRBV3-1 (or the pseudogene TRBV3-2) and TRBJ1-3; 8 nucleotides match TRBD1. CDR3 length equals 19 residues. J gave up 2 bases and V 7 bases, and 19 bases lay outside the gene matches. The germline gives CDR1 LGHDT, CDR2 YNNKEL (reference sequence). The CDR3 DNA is TGTGCCAGCACCGAGAAGACCAGGGGGCGAAGACGTCCTGGAAACACCATATATTTT. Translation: CASTEKTRGRRRPGNTIYF.

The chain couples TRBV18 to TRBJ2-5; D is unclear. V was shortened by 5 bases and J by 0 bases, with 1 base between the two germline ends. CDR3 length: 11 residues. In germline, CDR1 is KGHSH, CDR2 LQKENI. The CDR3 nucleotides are TGTGCCAGCTCAAACCAAGAGACCCAGTACTTC. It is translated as CASSNQETQYF.

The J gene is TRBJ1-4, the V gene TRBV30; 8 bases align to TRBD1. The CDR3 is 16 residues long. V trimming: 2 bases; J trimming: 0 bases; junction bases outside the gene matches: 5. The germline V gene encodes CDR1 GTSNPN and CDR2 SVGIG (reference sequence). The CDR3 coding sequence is TGTGCCTGGAGTTCGGGACAGGAAGCAACTAATGAAAAACTGTTTTTT. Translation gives CAWSSGQEATNEKLFF.

Written as DNA, the CDR3 is TGTGCTAGTGGTTTGGCGCCATGGGGGCACCCAAACCGGAACACTGAAGCTTTCTTT. It yields the protein CASGLAPWGHPNRNTEAFF. The chain recombines TRBV12-5 with TRBJ1-1, with D perhaps matching TRBD1 (6 bases). This CDR3 contains 19 residues. Deletions cut 1 base from V and 1 base from J, with 22 bases between. Germline V lookup: CDR1 LGHNT, CDR2 FRNRAP.

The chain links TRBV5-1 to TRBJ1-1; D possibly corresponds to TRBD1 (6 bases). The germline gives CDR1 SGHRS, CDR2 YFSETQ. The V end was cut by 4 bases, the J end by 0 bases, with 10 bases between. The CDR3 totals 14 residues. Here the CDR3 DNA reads TGCGCCAGCAGCCTCGGGACATTGAACACTGAAGCTTTCTTT. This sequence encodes CASSLGTLNTEAFF.

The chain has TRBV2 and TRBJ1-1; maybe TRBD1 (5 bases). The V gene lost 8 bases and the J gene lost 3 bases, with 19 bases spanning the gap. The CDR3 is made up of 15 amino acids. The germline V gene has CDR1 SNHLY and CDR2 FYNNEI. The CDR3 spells CASLNGDGRDTEAFF. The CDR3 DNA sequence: TGTGCCAGCCTAAACGGGGACGGGAGGGACACTGAAGCTTTCTTT.

In nucleotides, the CDR3 is TGTGCCAGTAGTATAATGTCCGGAGATCCCTCCTACAATGAGCAGTTCTTC. This sequence encodes CASSIMSGDPSYNEQFF. This sequence joins TRBV19 and TRBJ2-1, with D hard to call. CDR1 is LNHDA, CDR2 SQIVND, per germline (reference sequence). The CDR3 length is 17 residues. Trimming took off 2 bases at V and 0 bases at J, with 14 bases between the two ends.

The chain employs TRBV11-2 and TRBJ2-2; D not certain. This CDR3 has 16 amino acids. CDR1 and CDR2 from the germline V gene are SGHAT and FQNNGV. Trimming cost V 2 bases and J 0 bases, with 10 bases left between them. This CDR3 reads CASSLTQQTNTGELFF. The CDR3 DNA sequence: TGTGCCAGCAGCTTAACTCAGCAGACGAACACCGGGGAGCTGTTTTTT.

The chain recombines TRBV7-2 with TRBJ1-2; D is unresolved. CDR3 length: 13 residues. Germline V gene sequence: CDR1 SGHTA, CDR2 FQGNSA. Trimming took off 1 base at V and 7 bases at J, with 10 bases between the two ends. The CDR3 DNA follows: TGTGCCAGCAGCTTAGTGGGGATGGGTGGCTACACCTTC. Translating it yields CASSLVGMGGYTF.